Sequencing of this T cell receptor beta chain was carried out in a study of T cells in Graves' hyperthyroidism and ophthalmopathy. The V gene's germline CDR1 is MNHEY and CDR2 SVGAGI. The ends lost 0 bases at V and 6 bases at J; junction bases unmatched: 4. The CDR3 length is 15 residues. The CDR3 regions of TCR beta were amplified from RNA transcripts. The HTBI primer set served for first-round RT-PCR of the TCR CDR3. TCRdb ran MiXCR on the multiplex PCR reads and lists one entry per CDR3 protein. The table has 300,000 to 450,000 distinct CDR3 sequences, 14% to 15% seen once; the top ten hold 32%. The sequenced sample was blood. V and J are TRBV6-5 and TRBJ1-5; 8 nucleotides match TRBD1. The TCR was taken from a young woman with Graves' hyperthyroidism. The CDR3 loop is CASSYSGQGTQPQHF. The CDR3 nucleotides read TGTGCCAGCAGTTACTCCGGACAGGGCACTCAGCCCCAGCATTTT.